This T cell receptor beta chain was profiled in a study of OX40 agonist ivuxolimab in advanced cancers. Study-wide context: In this cohort, patients received ivuxolimab, an agonistic anti-OX40 (CD134) antibody.

V shed 2 bases and J shed 4 bases, with 12 bases lying between them. CDR1 MNHEY and CDR2 SMNVEV come from the germline V gene (reference sequence). The CDR3 spans 15 residues. This clone came up a few times. Using immunoSEQ multiplex PCR, the repertoire was profiled, and TCRdb retains in-frame clones only, with some absent. This repertoire shows roughly 62,000 clones, around 90% found once; its top ten account for 3% to 4%. This clonotype was sampled from an adult with an advanced solid tumor such as melanoma, head and neck, liver or kidney cancer. Sample: CD4+ or CD8+ T cells sorted from blood, taken in a trial of the OX40 agonist ivuxolimab. The gene calls are TRBV27 and TRBJ2-4; possible D gene TRBD2, 6 bases. The CDR3 bases are TGTGCCAGCAGTTTAACTGGACTACCAAAAAACATTCAGTACTTC. Translated, it gives CASSLTGLPKNIQYF.